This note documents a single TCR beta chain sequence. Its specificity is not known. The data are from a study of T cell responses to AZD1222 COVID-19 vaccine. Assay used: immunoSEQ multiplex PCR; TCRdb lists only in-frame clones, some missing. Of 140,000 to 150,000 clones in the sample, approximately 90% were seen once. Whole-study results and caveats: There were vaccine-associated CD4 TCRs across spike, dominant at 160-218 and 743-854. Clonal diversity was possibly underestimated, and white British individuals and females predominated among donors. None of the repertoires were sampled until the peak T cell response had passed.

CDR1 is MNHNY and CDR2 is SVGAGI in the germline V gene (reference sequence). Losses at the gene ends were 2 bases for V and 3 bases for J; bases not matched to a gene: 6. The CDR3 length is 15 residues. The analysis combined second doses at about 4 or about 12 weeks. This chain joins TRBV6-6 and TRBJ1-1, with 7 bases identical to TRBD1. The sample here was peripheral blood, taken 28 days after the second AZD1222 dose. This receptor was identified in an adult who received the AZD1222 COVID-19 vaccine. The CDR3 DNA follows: TGTGCCAGCAGTTACGCGAGGGGGCTTGACACTGAAGCTTTCTTT. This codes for CASSYARGLDTEAFF.